The rows below give T cell receptor beta chains drawn from one sample of a study of cytomegalovirus exposure and HLA in healthy donors. Sequencing used immunoSEQ multiplex PCR; TCRdb keeps in-frame clones, though not all of them. The sample comprises more than 65,000 clones, 90% to 95% of which are singletons, and roughly 0.62% rests with the top ten. The material sequenced was PBMCs. The receptors originated from a man aged 18-30 years in good health and CMV-seronegative. Each CDR3 is given with its conserved first and last residue. The order of the fields is V gene, clone size, D gene, J gene, CDR3 DNA, CDR3 protein. A D gene is named only where the DNA matches it firmly. The size entry is marked missing in some rows and otherwise reads once, few, many or a size class.

>TRBV27|NA|NA|TRBJ2-7
TGTGCCAGCACCAAATTGGGACGTATTCGAGGGGGTTCCGAGCAGTACTTC
CASTKLGRIRGGSEQYF
>TRBV7-2|NA|TRBD2|TRBJ2-7
TGTGCCAGCAGCGCGGTTGGGGAGGGCGAGCAGTACTTC
CASSAVGEGEQYF
>TRBV5-1|NA|TRBD2|TRBJ2-2
TGCGCCAGCAGCATATCTAGCGGGGACACCGGGGAGCTGTTTTTT
CASSISSGDTGELFF
>TRBV29-1|NA|NA|TRBJ1-5
TGCAGCGTTGGGGGGCATCGCAATCAGCCCCAGCATTTT
CSVGGHRNQPQHF
>TRBV2|NA|TRBD2|TRBJ2-5
TGTGCCAGCATTTATAGCGGGAGGCCTCAAGAGACCCAGTACTTC
CASIYSGRPQETQYF
>TRBV4-1|NA|TRBD2|TRBJ2-7
TGCGCCAGCAGCCAAGCGGGACTAGCGGGAGGGCCGTTTGAGCAGTACTTC
CASSQAGLAGGPFEQYF
>TRBV6-5|NA|NA|TRBJ1-2
TGTGCCAGCAGTTACTCCGAGGGAGTCTATGGCTACACCTTC
CASSYSEGVYGYTF
>TRBV2|NA|NA|TRBJ1-3
TGTGCCAGCAGGCGGACAGAAGGTGGAAACACCATATATTTT
CASRRTEGGNTIYF
>TRBV6-1|NA|NA|TRBJ2-3
TGTGCCAGCAGTGTTGGCAGGGAAAACACAGATACGCAGTATTTT
CASSVGRENTDTQYF
>TRBV19|NA|TRBD1|TRBJ1-1
TGTGCCATTCAACAGGGGAATGAAGCTTTCTTT
CAIQQGNEAFF
>TRBV7-8|once|NA|TRBJ1-5
TGTGCCAGCAGCTTAGGGAGGGAGGGTCAGCCCCAGCATTTT
CASSLGREGQPQHF
>TRBV27|NA|NA|TRBJ2-3
TGTGCCAGCAGTTTCACTAGAGGAGATACGCAGTATTTT
CASSFTRGDTQYF
>TRBV30|NA|NA|TRBJ1-3
TGTGCCTGGAGGAGGCCCTTAGGGGGACGGGAAAACACCATATATTTT
CAWRRPLGGRENTIYF
>TRBV6-1|NA|TRBD1|TRBJ1-1
TGTGCCAGCAGTGATGGCGGGACAGGGGGCTTGGGTGAAGCTTTCTTT
CASSDGGTGGLGEAFF
>TRBV30|NA|NA|TRBJ1-6
TGTGCCTGGAGTGTACTTCCGCTATATAATTCACCCCTCCACTTT
CAWSVLPLYNSPLHF
>TRBV6-5|NA|TRBD1|TRBJ2-7
TGTGCCAGCAGTAAGGGACAGGGAACCTACGAGCAGTACTTC
CASSKGQGTYEQYF
>TRBV6-5|NA|TRBD1|TRBJ1-2
TGTGCCAGCAAGAGGGGGCAAGTCTATGGCTACACCTTC
CASKRGQVYGYTF
>TRBV5-5|NA|TRBD1|TRBJ1-5
TGTGCCAGCAGCTTGGGGGGACAGACTAATCAGCCCCAGCATTTT
CASSLGGQTNQPQHF
>TRBV15|once|TRBD1|TRBJ2-4
TGTGCCACCAGCAAAGGGGACAGGCGGATGTACTTC
CATSKGDRRMYF
>TRBV5-1|NA|TRBD1|TRBJ1-4
TGCGCCAGCAGCCTAGGACAGGGAGGTGAAAAACTGTTTTTT
CASSLGQGGEKLFF
>TRBV2|NA|NA|TRBJ1-1
TGTGCCAGCAGGCTCAGGGTGGAGAACACTGAAGCTTTCTTT
CASRLRVENTEAFF